A selection of T cell receptor beta chains follows, all from one sample in a study of shared clonotypes between healthy human individuals. TCRdb's table, derived via immunoSEQ multiplex PCR, lists solely in-frame clones and lacks some. Among around 2,000,000 clones, approximately 94% were seen once, and the ten largest hold 0.9% to 1.3%. Input material: naive CD8+ T cells sorted from blood. Receptor source: a man aged 18 to 29 in good health. Both conserved end residues are part of each CDR3.

v_call,cdr3_aa
TRBV9,CASSVGTSDSYEQYF
TRBV2,CASSPGLAGGQEQYF
TRBV4-1,CASSLRRSLEDTQYF
TRBV6-1,CASSEAGGLGGNTIYF
TRBV7-9,CASSLEQNQETQYF
TRBV13,CASSLRDRVYEQYF
TRBV14,CASSQAQGRGEQYF
TRBV21-1,CASSTPPGGRSGANVLTF
TRBV28,CASSLGNGQYF
TRBV30,CAWSPGQAADTQYF
TRBV29-1,CSVEGDGHLYEQYF
TRBV2,CASNEGRGGPTYEQYF
TRBV28,CASSFAETYGYTF
TRBV6-6,CASSQPSLTDTQYF
TRBV13,CASSQGQGETQYF
TRBV6-6,CASSYSTGVTEAFF
TRBV9,CASSAGGSRTEAFF
TRBV6-9,CASSESSVQGAGLNQPQHF
TRBV4-3,CASSAGTGVYEQYF
TRBV7-9,CASSLSTDTQYF
TRBV10-1,CASSEDPISTDTQYF
TRBV7-9,CASSLGVGPEQYF
TRBV30,CAWSVNGPYEQYF
TRBV7-9,CASWRGDTYEQYF
TRBV7-9,CASSLDPGAGELFF
TRBV30,CAWSTMGGSDTQYF
TRBV7-6,CASSPTATSGGFYEQYF
TRBV5-6,CASSPGQGLPEQYF
TRBV5-8,CASSSRDRYSSYEQYF
TRBV5-1,CASSLTGEYTGELFF
TRBV4-1,CASSPGTLTSEQYF
TRBV18,CASSPGSGTDTQYF
TRBV2,CASRETSGRFPEAYEQYF
TRBV2,CASSDGTGGAYEQYF
TRBV7-9,CASSPRQSKKLFF
TRBV6-1,CATSTWINEAFF
TRBV6-1,CASSESGGPWYGYTF
TRBV4-1,CASIPRGGGIVDTQYF
TRBV28,CASSFWAALAKNIQYF
TRBV7-5,CARSLAKLAGGYF
TRBV2,CASSEETSGPLEQYF
TRBV27,CASSLFGTGNTEAFF
TRBV2,CASRQGSSDTEAFF
TRBV10-2,CASSVTGGLNTEAFF
TRBV4-1,CASSQDTTGFSNQPQHF
TRBV29-1,CSVGGVDDEQYF
TRBV11-2,CASSGGWEGLEQYF
TRBV5-6,CASSLTRDSSIYEQFF